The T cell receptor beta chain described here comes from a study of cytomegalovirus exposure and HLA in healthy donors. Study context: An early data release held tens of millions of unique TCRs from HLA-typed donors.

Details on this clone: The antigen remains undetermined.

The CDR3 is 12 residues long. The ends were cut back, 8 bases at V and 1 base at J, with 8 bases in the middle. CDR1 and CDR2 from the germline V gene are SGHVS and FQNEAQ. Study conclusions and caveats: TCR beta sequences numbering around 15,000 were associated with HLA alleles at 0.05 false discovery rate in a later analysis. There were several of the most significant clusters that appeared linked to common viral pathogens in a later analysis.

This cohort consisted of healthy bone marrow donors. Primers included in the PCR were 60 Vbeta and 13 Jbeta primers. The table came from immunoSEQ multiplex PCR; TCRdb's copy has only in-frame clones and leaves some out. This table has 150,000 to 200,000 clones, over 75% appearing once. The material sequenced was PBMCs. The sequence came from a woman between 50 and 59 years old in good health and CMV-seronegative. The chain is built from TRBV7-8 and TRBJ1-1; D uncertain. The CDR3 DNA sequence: TGTGCCAGCCGTCGGGGGAACACTGAAGCTTTCTTT. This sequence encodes CASRRGNTEAFF.